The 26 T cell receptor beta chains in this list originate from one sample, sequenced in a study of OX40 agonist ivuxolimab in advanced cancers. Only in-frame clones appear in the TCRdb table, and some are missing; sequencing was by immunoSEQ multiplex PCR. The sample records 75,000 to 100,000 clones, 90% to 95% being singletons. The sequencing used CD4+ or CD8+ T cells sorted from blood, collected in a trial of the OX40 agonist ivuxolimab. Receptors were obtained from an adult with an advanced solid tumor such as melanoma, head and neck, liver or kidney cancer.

Written as DNA, the CDR3 is TGCAGCGTTTCGGGGGGAAGGAACACTGAAGCTTTCTTT. Protein: CSVSGGRNTEAFF. The J gene is TRBJ1-1, the V gene TRBV29-1; maybe TRBD1 (5 bases). Germline values: CDR1 SQVTM, CDR2 ANQGSEA. The length of the CDR3 is 13 residues. Trimming took 5 bases from V and 1 from J, leaving 11 bases between them.

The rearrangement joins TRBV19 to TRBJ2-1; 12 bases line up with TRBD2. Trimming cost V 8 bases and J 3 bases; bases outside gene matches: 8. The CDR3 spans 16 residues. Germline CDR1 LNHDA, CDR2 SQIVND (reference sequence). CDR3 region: CASGKTSGGLYNEQFF. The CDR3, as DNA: TGTGCCAGTGGTAAGACTAGCGGGGGACTCTACAATGAGCAGTTCTTC.

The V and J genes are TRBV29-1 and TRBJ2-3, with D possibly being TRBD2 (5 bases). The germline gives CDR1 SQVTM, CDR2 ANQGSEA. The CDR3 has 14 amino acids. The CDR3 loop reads CSAFRGSGTDTQYF. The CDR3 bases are TGCAGTGCCTTTCGAGGGTCGGGTACAGATACGCAGTATTTT.

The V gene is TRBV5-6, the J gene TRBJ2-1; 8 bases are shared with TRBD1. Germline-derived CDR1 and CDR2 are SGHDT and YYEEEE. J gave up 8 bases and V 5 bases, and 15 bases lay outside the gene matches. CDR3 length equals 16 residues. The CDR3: CASSKFQGALAYEQFF. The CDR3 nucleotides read TGTGCCAGCAGTAAGTTTCAGGGGGCTCTAGCCTATGAGCAGTTCTTC.

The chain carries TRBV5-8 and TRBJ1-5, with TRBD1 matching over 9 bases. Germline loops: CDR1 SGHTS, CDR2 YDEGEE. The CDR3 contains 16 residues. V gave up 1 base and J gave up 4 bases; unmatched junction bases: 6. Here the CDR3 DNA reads TGTGCCAGCAGCTTGTACAGGGGGCTGTCTAATCAGCCCCAGCATTTT. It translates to CASSLYRGLSNQPQHF.

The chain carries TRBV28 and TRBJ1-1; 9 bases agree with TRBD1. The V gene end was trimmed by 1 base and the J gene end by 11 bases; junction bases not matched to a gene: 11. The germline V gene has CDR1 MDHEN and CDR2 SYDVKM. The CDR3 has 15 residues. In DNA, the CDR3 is TGTGCCAGCAGTTTATCCGCGACAGGGGGTCTTCGGGCTTTCTTT. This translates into CASSLSATGGLRAFF.

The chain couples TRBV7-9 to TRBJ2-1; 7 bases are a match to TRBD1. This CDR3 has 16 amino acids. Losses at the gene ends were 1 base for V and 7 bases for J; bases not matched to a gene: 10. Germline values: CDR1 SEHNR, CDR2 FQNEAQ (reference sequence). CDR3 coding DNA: TGTGCCAGCAGCTTAGTTGGAGACAGGGTTGCGAATGAGCAGTTCTTC. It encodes CASSLVGDRVANEQFF.

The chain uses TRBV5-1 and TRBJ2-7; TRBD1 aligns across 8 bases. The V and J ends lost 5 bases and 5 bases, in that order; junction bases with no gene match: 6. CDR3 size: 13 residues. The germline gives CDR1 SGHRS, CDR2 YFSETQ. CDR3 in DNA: TGCGCCAGCAGTTTAGGACAGGGCCACGAGCAGTACTTC. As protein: CASSLGQGHEQYF.

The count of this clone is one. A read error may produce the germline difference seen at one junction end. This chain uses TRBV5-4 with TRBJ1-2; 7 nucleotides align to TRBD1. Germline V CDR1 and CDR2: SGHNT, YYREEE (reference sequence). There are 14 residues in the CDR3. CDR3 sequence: CAGSLDVTGPGYTF. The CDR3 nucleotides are TGTGCCGGCAGCTTGGACGTGACAGGGCCTGGCTACACCTTC.

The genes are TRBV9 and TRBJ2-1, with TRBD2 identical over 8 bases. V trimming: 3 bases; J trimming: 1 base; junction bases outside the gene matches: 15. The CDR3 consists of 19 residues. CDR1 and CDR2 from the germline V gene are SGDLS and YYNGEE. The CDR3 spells CASSARSWEAGESYNEQFF. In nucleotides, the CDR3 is TGTGCCAGCAGCGCCCGTTCGTGGGAAGCGGGAGAGTCCTACAATGAGCAGTTCTTC.

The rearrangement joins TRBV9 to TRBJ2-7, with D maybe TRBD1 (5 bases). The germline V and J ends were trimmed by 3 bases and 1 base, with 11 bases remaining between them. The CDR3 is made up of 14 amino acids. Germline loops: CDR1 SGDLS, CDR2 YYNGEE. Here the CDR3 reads CASSAQGDSYEQYF. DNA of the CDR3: TGTGCCAGCAGCGCCCAAGGGGATTCCTACGAGCAGTACTTC.

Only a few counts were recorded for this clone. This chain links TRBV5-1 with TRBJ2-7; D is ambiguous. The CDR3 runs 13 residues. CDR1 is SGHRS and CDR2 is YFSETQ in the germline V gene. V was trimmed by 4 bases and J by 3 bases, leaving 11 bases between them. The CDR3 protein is CASSPRNLYEQYF. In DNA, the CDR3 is TGCGCCAGCAGCCCTCGCAACCTCTACGAGCAGTACTTC.

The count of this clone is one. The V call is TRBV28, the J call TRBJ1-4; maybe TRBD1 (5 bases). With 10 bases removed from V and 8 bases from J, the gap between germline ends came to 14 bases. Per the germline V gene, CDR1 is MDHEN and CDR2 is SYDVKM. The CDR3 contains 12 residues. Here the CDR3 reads CAIGALGEKLFF. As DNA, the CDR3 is TGTGCCATCGGGGCCTTGGGGGAAAAACTGTTTTTT.

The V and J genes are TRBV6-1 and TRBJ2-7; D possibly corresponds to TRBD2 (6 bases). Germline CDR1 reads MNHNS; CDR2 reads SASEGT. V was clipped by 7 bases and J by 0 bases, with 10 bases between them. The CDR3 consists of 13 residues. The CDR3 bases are TGTGCCAGCATCGGACTAAACTCCTACGAGCAGTACTTC. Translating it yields CASIGLNSYEQYF.

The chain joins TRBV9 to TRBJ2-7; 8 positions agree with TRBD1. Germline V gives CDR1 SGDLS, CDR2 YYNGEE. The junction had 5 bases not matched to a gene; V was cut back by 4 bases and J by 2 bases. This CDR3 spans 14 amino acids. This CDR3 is CASSLQGGPYEQYF. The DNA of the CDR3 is TGTGCCAGCAGCTTACAGGGGGGCCCCTACGAGCAGTACTTC.

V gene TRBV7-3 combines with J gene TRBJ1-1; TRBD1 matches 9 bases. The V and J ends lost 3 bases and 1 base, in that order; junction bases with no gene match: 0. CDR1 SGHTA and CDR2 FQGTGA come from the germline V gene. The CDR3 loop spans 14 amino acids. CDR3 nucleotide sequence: TGTGCCAGCAGCTTGGGACAGGGGAACACTGAAGCTTTCTTT. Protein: CASSLGQGNTEAFF.

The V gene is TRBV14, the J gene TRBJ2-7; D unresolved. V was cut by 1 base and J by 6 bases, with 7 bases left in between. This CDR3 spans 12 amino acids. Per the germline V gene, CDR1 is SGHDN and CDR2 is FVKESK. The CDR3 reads CASSQAEGEQYF. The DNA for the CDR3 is TGTGCCAGCAGCCAAGCAGAAGGCGAGCAGTACTTC.

The CDR3 DNA reads TGCGCCAGCCGCCGGGTCGGGGGAGACTACGAGCAGTACTTC. This gives the protein CASRRVGGDYEQYF. The genes are TRBV4-1 and TRBJ2-7, with D maybe TRBD2 (6 bases). The CDR3 consists of 14 residues. V lost 8 bases and J 3 bases, leaving 17 bases between the germline ends. The V gene's germline CDR1 is MGHRA and CDR2 YSYEKL.

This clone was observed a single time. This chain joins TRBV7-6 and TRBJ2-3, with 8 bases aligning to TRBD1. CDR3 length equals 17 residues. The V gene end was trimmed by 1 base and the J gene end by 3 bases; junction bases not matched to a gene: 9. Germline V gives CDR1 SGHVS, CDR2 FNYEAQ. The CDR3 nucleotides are TGTGCCAGCAGCTTAGTCCCACGGCAGGGGGCAACAGATACGCAGTATTTT. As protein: CASSLVPRQGATDTQYF.

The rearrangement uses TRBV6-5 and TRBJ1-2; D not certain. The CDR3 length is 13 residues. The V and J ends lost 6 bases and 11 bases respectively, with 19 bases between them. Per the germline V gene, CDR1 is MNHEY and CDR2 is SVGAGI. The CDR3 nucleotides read TGTGCCAGCAGCTCTCAACGTCCTAGGCGGTACACCTTC. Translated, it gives CASSSQRPRRYTF.

The CDR3 protein is CASTPGRGYEQYF. CDR3 nucleotides: TGTGCCAGCACCCCCGGCCGAGGCTACGAGCAGTACTTC. The chain carries TRBV28 and TRBJ2-7, with D hard to call. CDR1 is MDHEN and CDR2 is SYDVKM in the germline V gene. The CDR3 length is 13 residues. V was cut by 7 bases and J by 3 bases, with 13 bases left in between.

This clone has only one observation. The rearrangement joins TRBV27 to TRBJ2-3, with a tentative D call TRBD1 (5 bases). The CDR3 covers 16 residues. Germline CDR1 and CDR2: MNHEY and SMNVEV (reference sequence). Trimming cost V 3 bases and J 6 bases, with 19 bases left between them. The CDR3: CASSFDFQGSSDTQYF. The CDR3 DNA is TGTGCCAGCAGTTTTGATTTCCAGGGTTCTTCGGATACGCAGTATTTT.

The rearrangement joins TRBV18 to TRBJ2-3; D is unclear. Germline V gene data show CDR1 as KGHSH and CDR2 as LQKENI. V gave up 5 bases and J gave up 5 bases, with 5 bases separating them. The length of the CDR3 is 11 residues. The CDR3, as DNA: TGTGCCAGCTCATCGGAAGATACGCAGTATTTT. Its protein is CASSSEDTQYF.

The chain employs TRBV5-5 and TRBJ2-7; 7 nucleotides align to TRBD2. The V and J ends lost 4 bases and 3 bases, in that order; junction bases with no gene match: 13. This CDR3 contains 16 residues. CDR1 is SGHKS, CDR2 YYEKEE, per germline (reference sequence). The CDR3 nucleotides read TGTGCCAGCAGCACACGGGACTACACCTTTCTCTACGAGCAGTACTTC. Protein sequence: CASSTRDYTFLYEQYF.

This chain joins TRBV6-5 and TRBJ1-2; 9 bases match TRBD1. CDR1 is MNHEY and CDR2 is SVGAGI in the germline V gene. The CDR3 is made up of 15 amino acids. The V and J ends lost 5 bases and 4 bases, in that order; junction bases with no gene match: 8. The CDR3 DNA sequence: TGTGCCAGCAGTACGGACAGGGGACGGGGCTATGGCTACACCTTC. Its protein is CASSTDRGRGYGYTF.

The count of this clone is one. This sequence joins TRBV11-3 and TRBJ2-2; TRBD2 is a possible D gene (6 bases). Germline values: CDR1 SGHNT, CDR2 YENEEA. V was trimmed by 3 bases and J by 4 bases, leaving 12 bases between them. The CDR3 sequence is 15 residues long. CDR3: CASSLGGGGTGELFF. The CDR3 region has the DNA TGTGCCAGCAGCTTGGGGGGAGGAGGCACCGGGGAGCTGTTTTTT.